These 8 T cell receptor beta chains originate from one sample sequenced in a study of cytomegalovirus exposure and HLA in healthy donors. Primers included in the PCR were 60 Vbeta and 13 Jbeta primers. Produced via immunoSEQ multiplex PCR; TCRdb's table is partial and in-frame only. This table has fewer than 350,000 clones, around nine tenths appearing once. Specimen: PBMCs. The source of these receptors is a woman under 30 in good health and CMV-seronegative.

About this clone: Sequence at one end of the junction differs from germline and may be a read error. The chain joins TRBV7-9 to TRBJ2-7; D possibly corresponds to TRBD1 (5 bases). The CDR3 loop spans 13 amino acids. Germline V CDR1 and CDR2: SEHNR, FQNEAQ (reference sequence). The CDR3 sequence: CSSSSRQNYEQYF. CDR3 in DNA: TGTTCCAGCAGCTCCCGACAGAACTACGAGCAGTACTTC. Combining the CDR3 with reference TRBV7-9 and TRBJ2-7 gives the whole variable domain DTGVSQNPRHKITKRGQNVTFRCDPISEHNRLYWYRQTLGQGPEFLTYFQNEAQLEKSRLLSDRFSAERPKGSFSTLEIQRTEQGDSAMYLCSSSSRQNYEQYFGPGTRLTVT.

This chain links TRBV2 with TRBJ1-2, with TRBD1 matching over 8 bases. This CDR3 has 14 amino acids. V shed 7 bases, J shed 4 bases, and the junction held 8 bases outside the gene matches. Germline V gives CDR1 SNHLY, CDR2 FYNNEI. The CDR3 DNA is TGTGCCAGCACAGACTACGGGACAGGCTATGGCTACACCTTC. This codes for CASTDYGTGYGYTF.

The chain joins TRBV6-1 to TRBJ1-2, with TRBD1 as a possible D gene (6 bases). This CDR3 region has 12 residues. The V end was cut by 8 bases, the J end by 8 bases, with 15 bases between. The V gene's germline CDR1 is MNHNS and CDR2 SASEGT. As DNA, the CDR3 is TGTGCCAGCCCTCTGGGGGGGCCCGGCTACACCTTC. Its protein product is CASPLGGPGYTF.

CDR3: CASTESSYNSPLHF. The CDR3 DNA follows: TGTGCCAGCACCGAGAGCTCCTATAATTCACCCCTCCACTTT. The chain links TRBV27 to TRBJ1-6; the D is unclear. This CDR3 is built from 14 residues. Between the trimmed V and J ends, which lost 7 bases and 0 bases, there was a span of 7 bases. The V gene's germline CDR1 is MNHEY and CDR2 SMNVEV (reference sequence).

The V gene is TRBV19, the J gene TRBJ1-2, with a weak D call TRBD1 (5 bases). This CDR3 has 16 amino acids. V was pared by 3 bases and J by 0 bases, with 14 bases between. In germline, CDR1 is LNHDA, CDR2 SQIVND (reference sequence). CDR3 in DNA: TGTGCCAGTAGTATCAAGCGGGGGAAGACTAACTATGGCTACACCTTC. Amino acids: CASSIKRGKTNYGYTF.

This chain uses TRBV9 with TRBJ1-4; TRBD1 agrees at 7 bases. Germline CDR1 SGDLS, CDR2 YYNGEE. The CDR3 is 18 residues long. Unmatched junction bases numbered 19, after V lost 4 bases and J lost 7 bases. CDR3 amino acids: CASSLSGTVFTGGEKLFF. CDR3 DNA: TGTGCCAGCAGCCTTTCCGGGACAGTCTTCACAGGCGGTGAAAAACTGTTTTTT.

The CDR3 DNA sequence: TGCAGCGTTGAAGATCGGGACACGAGCTCCTACGAGCAGTACTTC. It specifies CSVEDRDTSSYEQYF. V gene TRBV29-1 combines with J gene TRBJ2-7; D possibly corresponds to TRBD1 (6 bases). The CDR3 runs to 15 residues. From germline, CDR1 is SQVTM and CDR2 ANQGSEA. V lost 0 bases to trimming and J lost 0 bases, with 12 bases between them.

V is TRBV4-1 and J is TRBJ1-4, with 7 bases lining up with TRBD1. The CDR3 contains 15 residues. Germline trimming cut 2 bases from V and 2 bases from J; bases unmatched to any gene: 2. CDR1 is MGHRA and CDR2 is YSYEKL in the germline V gene. CDR3 region: CASSQWDSTNEKLFF. The DNA for the CDR3 is TGCGCCAGCAGCCAATGGGACAGCACTAATGAAAAACTGTTTTTT.